One and the same sample provided the 21 T cell receptor beta chains below, sequenced in a study of blood T cells in healthy people across ages. It was with a sample-barcoded 5' primer and a J-beta primer mix that a second PCR of roughly 7 to 12 cycles was run. TCRdb passed the 5' RACE reads through MiXCR, listing each CDR3 protein once. The sample holds 780,000 or so distinct CDR3 sequences, 40% to 65% seen once. Specimen: blood. Every receptor here comes from a man aged 80 or over in good health.

The chain employs TRBV25-1 and TRBJ2-5; D tentatively reads TRBD1 or TRBD2 (5 bases each). V lost 3 bases, J lost 5 bases, and 19 bases lay in between. Germline-derived CDR1 and CDR2 are MGHDK and SYGVNS. This CDR3 comprises 16 residues. This CDR3 reads CASSDPIGTPEETQYF. The DNA for the CDR3 is TGTGCCAGCAGTGACCCTATTGGGACCCCCGAGGAGACCCAGTACTTC. The complete variable domain, with remaining parts taken from reference TRBV25-1 and TRBJ2-5, reads EADIYQTPRYLVIGTGKKITLECSQTMGHDKMYWYQQDPGMELHLIHYSYGVNSTEKGDLSSESTVSRIRTEHFPLTLESARPSHTSQYLCASSDPIGTPEETQYFGPGTRLLVL.

This clonotype was found a few times. The J gene is TRBJ2-5, the V gene TRBV4-1; 7 nucleotides agree with TRBD1. The J segment lost 5 bases and the V segment lost 0 bases, leaving 12 bases of the junction unmatched. Germline lookup yields CDR1 MGHRA and CDR2 YSYEKL. This CDR3 has 17 amino acids. The CDR3, as DNA: TGCGCCAGCAGCCAAGAAGGCCGGGGACAGCTTCGTGAGACCCAGTACTTC. Amino acid sequence: CASSQEGRGQLRETQYF.

The gene calls are TRBV10-1 and TRBJ2-4; a possible D gene is TRBD1 (6 bases). The CDR3 is 14 amino acids. V gave up 4 bases and J gave up 13 bases, with 20 bases separating them. From germline, CDR1 is WNHNN and CDR2 SYGVQD (reference sequence). In nucleotides, the CDR3 is TGCGCCAGCAGTGGCCCGTCCGGCTACAGGGAGCAGTACTTC. Translated: CASSGPSGYREQYF.

This clonotype was seen only a few times. The chain carries TRBV28 and TRBJ2-1, with 11 bases that match TRBD2. Germline values: CDR1 MDHEN, CDR2 SYDVKM. Trimming removed 3 bases from V and 5 bases from J; junction bases left unmatched: 3. The length of the CDR3 is 15 residues. The CDR3 here is CASSFLAGGNNEQFF. The CDR3 DNA reads TGTGCCAGCAGTTTCCTAGCGGGAGGTAACAATGAGCAGTTCTTC. The complete variable domain, with remaining parts taken from reference TRBV28 and TRBJ2-1, reads DVKVTQSSRYLVKRTGEKVFLECVQDMDHENMFWYRQDPGLGLRLIYFSYDVKMKEKGDIPEGYSVSREKKERFSLILESASTNQTSMYLCASSFLAGGNNEQFFGPGTRLTVL.

This clonotype was seen just once. The rearrangement links TRBV29-1 to TRBJ1-1; D gene uncertain. The CDR3 is 14 amino acids. The germline V and J ends were trimmed by 6 bases and 0 bases, with 14 bases remaining between them. CDR1 and CDR2 (germline): SQVTM, ANQGSEA. The CDR3 DNA reads as TGCAGCGTGACCTCGAGAGTCATGAACACTGAAGCTTTCTTT. Amino acid sequence: CSVTSRVMNTEAFF. The variable domain in full, completed from reference TRBV29-1 and TRBJ1-1, reads SAVISQKPSRDICQRGTSLTIQCQVDSQVTMMFWYRQQPGQSLTLIATANQGSEATYESGFVIDKFPISRPNLTFSTLTVSNMSPEDSSIYLCSVTSRVMNTEAFFGQGTRLTVV.

This clonotype was detected only once. A much more abundant neighbour one base away suggests this may be a read error. Here the CDR3 omits its conserved ending phenylalanine or tryptophan, so a read error is the likely source. The gene calls are TRBV12-3 or TRBV12-4 and TRBJ2-3, with D perhaps matching TRBD2 (5 bases). V was cut by 7 bases and J by 2 bases, with 13 bases left in between. This CDR3 has 14 residues. DNA for the CDR3: TGTGCCAGCACCCGAAAAGCGGCCACAGATACGCAGTATCTT. Translating it yields CASTRKAATDTQYL.

The chain links TRBV7-9 to TRBJ2-3, with D possibly being TRBD1 or TRBD2 (5 bases each). Germline V CDR1 and CDR2: SEHNR, FQNEAQ (reference sequence). The CDR3 covers 15 residues. V shed 7 bases and J shed 14 bases, with 28 bases lying between them. In nucleotides, the CDR3 is TGTGCCAGCAAGGGGACCCCGGGAAAGGGCCGATACGCGTATTTT. The encoded protein is CASKGTPGKGRYAYF.

Remarks on this clonotype: The junction does not match germline at one end; this may be a read error. The J gene is TRBJ2-7, the V gene TRBV5-1, with 11 bases fitting TRBD1. Germline V gives CDR1 SGHRS, CDR2 YFSETQ. The CDR3 is 15 residues long. CDR3 DNA sequence: TGTGCCAGCAGCCAGGGACAGGGGGTGGCCTACGAGCAGTACTTC. This sequence encodes CASSQGQGVAYEQYF.

This clonotype has only one observation. This rearrangement joins TRBV4-1 to TRBJ2-1; D is undetermined. V was cut by 0 bases and J by 4 bases, with 4 bases left in between. Germline values: CDR1 MGHRA, CDR2 YSYEKL. The CDR3 contains 13 residues. CDR3 nucleotide sequence: TGCGCCAGCAGCCAAGATCAATACAATGAGCAGTTCTTC. This gives the protein CASSQDQYNEQFF.

This clonotype has only a few counts. The chain recombines TRBV29-1 with TRBJ2-3; TRBD1 aligns across 8 bases. This CDR3 is 16 amino acids long. V lost 6 bases to trimming and J lost 7 bases; unmatched junction nucleotides: 18. Germline V gene data show CDR1 as SQVTM and CDR2 as ANQGSEA. The CDR3 here is CSVVLTGTGLTNTQYF. CDR3 coding DNA: TGCAGCGTCGTTCTAACCGGGACAGGCCTCACCAATACGCAGTATTTT.

Notes on this clonotype: Germline is not matched at one junction end, which may reflect a read error. The CDR3, as DNA: TGCGGCGTTGAGGCCAGGGCGGGCTATGGCTACACCTTC. Translated, it gives CGVEARAGYGYTF. The chain couples TRBV29-1 to TRBJ1-2; possibly TRBD1 for D (5 bases). The CDR3 totals 13 residues. The germline V gene has CDR1 SQVTM and CDR2 ANQGSEA.

The rearrangement uses TRBV20-1 and TRBJ2-3; 11 bases agree with TRBD2. The germline V gene encodes CDR1 DFQATT and CDR2 SNEGSKA (reference sequence). The V gene end was trimmed by 5 bases and the J gene end by 4 bases; junction bases not matched to a gene: 11. This CDR3 is 16 amino acids long. The DNA for the CDR3 is TGCAGTGCTTTGTGGCTAGCGGGGGGTTTGTCAGATACGCAGTATTTT. As protein: CSALWLAGGLSDTQYF.

The CDR3 region has the DNA TGTGCCAGCAGTTACGAACACCTTAATTCACCCCTCCACTTT. Translated: CASSYEHLNSPLHF. The chain recombines TRBV6-6 with TRBJ1-6; no definite D call. Germline CDR1 is MNHNY and CDR2 is SVGAGI (reference sequence). The ends were cut back, 2 bases at V and 6 bases at J, with 8 bases in the middle. This CDR3 contains 14 residues.

The chain carries TRBV9 and TRBJ2-1; TRBD2 is a possible D gene (6 bases). The CDR3 extends over 16 amino acids. V shed 1 base and J shed 8 bases, with 19 bases lying between them. Per germline, CDR1 SGDLS and CDR2 YYNGEE. CDR3 in DNA: TGTGCCAGCAGCGTAAGCCCGGGACTCATGATGGATGAGCAGTTCTTC. This gives the protein CASSVSPGLMMDEQFF.

This chain joins TRBV7-9 and TRBJ1-2, with TRBD1 matching 7 bases. With 5 bases clipped from V and 1 base from J, the junction kept 10 bases outside the gene matches. The V gene's germline CDR1 is SEHNR and CDR2 FQNEAQ (reference sequence). The CDR3 runs to 16 residues. CDR3 amino acids: CASSQRQGPFNYGYTF. DNA for the CDR3: TGTGCCAGCAGCCAGCGACAGGGACCCTTTAACTATGGCTACACCTTC.

This clonotype occurred a few times. The rearrangement joins TRBV6-5 to TRBJ2-3; D remains ambiguous. V lost 2 bases to trimming and J lost 4 bases, with 10 bases between them. The CDR3 length is 14 residues. Germline V gene sequence: CDR1 MNHEY, CDR2 SVGAGI. CDR3 DNA: TGTGCCAGCAGTTACGCGCTAGGCCCAGATACGCAGTATTTT. Translation: CASSYALGPDTQYF.

CDR3 residues: CASSQDGGLAERVNEQFF. The DNA of the CDR3 is TGTGCCAGCAGCCAAGATGGGGGACTAGCGGAAAGGGTAAATGAGCAGTTCTTC. This sequence joins TRBV3-1 and TRBJ2-1; TRBD2 matches at 11 bases. This CDR3 spans 18 amino acids. Germline V gene lookup returns CDR1 LGHDT and CDR2 YNNKEL (reference sequence). Losses at the gene ends were 0 bases for V and 7 bases for J; bases not matched to a gene: 11.

This clonotype appeared a few times. The rearrangement links TRBV25-1 to TRBJ2-5; 16 nucleotides line up with TRBD2. J lost 1 base, V lost 3 bases, and 14 bases had no gene match. The germline gives CDR1 MGHDK, CDR2 SYGVNS. This CDR3 is built from 21 residues. The CDR3 DNA sequence: TGTGCCAGCAGTGATTACCTCCCGGGACTAGCGGGAGGGCCGGTCCAAGAGACCCAGTACTTC. It yields the protein CASSDYLPGLAGGPVQETQYF.

This chain connects TRBV10-3 to TRBJ2-3; 8 bases fit TRBD1. V shed 4 bases and J 5 bases; nucleotides not matched to a gene: 5. This CDR3 has 14 amino acids. In germline, CDR1 is ENHRY, CDR2 SYGVKD. CDR3 nucleotides: TGTGCCATCAGTGGGGGACAGGCTGTAGATACGCAGTATTTT. Encoded protein: CAISGGQAVDTQYF.

This chain links TRBV2 with TRBJ2-7; no clear D. V gave up 5 bases and J gave up 1 base, with 9 bases separating them. The CDR3 extends over 13 amino acids. From germline, CDR1 is SNHLY and CDR2 FYNNEI. CDR3 amino acids: CASSTLQSYEQYF. CDR3 in DNA: TGTGCCAGCAGTACGTTGCAGTCCTACGAGCAGTACTTC.

The CDR3 reads CASSLVHLDGELFF. CDR3 DNA: TGCGCCAGCAGCTTGGTCCACCTCGACGGGGAGCTGTTTTTT. The chain is built from TRBV5-1 and TRBJ2-2, with no clear D. The germline V gene has CDR1 SGHRS and CDR2 YFSETQ. The CDR3 covers 14 residues. Trimming took off 0 bases at V and 7 bases at J, with 10 bases between the two ends. The full variable domain, completed using reference TRBV5-1 and TRBJ2-2, is KAGVTQTPRYLIKTRGQQVTLSCSPISGHRSVSWYQQTPGQGLQFLFEYFSETQRNKGNFPGRFSGRQFSNSRSEMNVSTLELGDSALYLCASSLVHLDGELFFGEGSRLTVL.